These T cell receptor beta chains were read from a single sample in a study of T cell repertoires in cytomegalovirus infection. TCRdb ran MiXCR on the reads and lists one entry per CDR3 protein. The sample has about 230,000 distinct CDR3 sequences; roughly 20% are singletons. The specimen sequenced was CD8+ T cells from PBMCs. Source of these receptors: a human donor in good health (CMV status not recorded). Some clones in this sample may be carry-over from other donors' samples. The CDR3 runs from the conserved cysteine through the conserved F or W. A D gene is named only where the DNA matches it firmly. Rows may omit the clone size; those that give it use once, few, many or a size class.

v_call	clone_size	d_call	j_call	cdr3_length	cdr3_aa	cdr3_nt
TRBV7-6	many	TRBD2	TRBJ2-1	13	CASGLAGVNEQFF	TGTGCCAGCGGGCTAGCGGGTGTCAATGAGCAGTTCTTC
TRBV20-1	NA	NA	TRBJ2-1	12	CSAIPLAAEQFF	TGCAGTGCTATCCCCTTAGCAGCTGAGCAGTTCTTC
TRBV12-3/TRBV12-4	NA	TRBD1	TRBJ2-4	17	CASSPAAGGNAKNIQYF	TGTGCCAGCAGTCCAGCGGCAGGGGGAAACGCCAAAAACATTCAGTACTTC
TRBV20-1	few	TRBD2	TRBJ2-3	17	CSAVTSGGAERTDTQYF	TGCAGTGCTGTTACTAGCGGGGGGGCCGAAAGGACAGATACGCAGTATTTT
TRBV20-1	NA	TRBD1	TRBJ2-7	13	CSAAGTETYEQYF	TGCAGTGCTGCCGGGACAGAGACCTACGAGCAGTACTTC
TRBV2	NA	NA	TRBJ2-3	13	CASSESFTDTQYF	TGTGCCAGCAGTGAGTCTTTTACAGATACGCAGTATTTT
TRBV19	NA	NA	TRBJ2-1	16	CASSKGADSSYNEQFF	TGTGCCAGTAGTAAAGGAGCGGACAGCTCCTACAATGAGCAGTTCTTC
TRBV27	NA	TRBD1	TRBJ1-1	15	CATLPRTGEDTEAFF	TGTGCCACCTTACCTCGGACAGGGGAGGACACTGAAGCTTTCTTT
TRBV12-3/TRBV12-4	few	NA	TRBJ1-4	16	CASSLRGGGTNEKLFF	TGTGCCAGCAGTCTCCGGGGGGGAGGGACTAATGAAAAACTGTTTTTT
TRBV25-1	NA	NA	TRBJ2-7	16	CASSEYGGTDHTEQYF	TGTGCCAGCAGTGAATATGGAGGGACCGACCACACCGAGCAGTACTTC
TRBV7-3	once	NA	TRBJ1-1	15	CASSWGDSAGTEAFF	TGTGCCAGCAGCTGGGGGGATTCGGCGGGCACTGAAGCTTTCTTT
TRBV5-1	NA	TRBD2	TRBJ2-7	16	CASSFGRGGLSYEQYF	TGCGCCAGCAGCTTCGGCCGCGGGGGACTCTCCTACGAGCAGTACTTC
TRBV29-1	NA	NA	TRBJ2-7	13	CSVEGQADYEQYF	TGCAGCGTTGAAGGACAGGCGGACTACGAGCAGTACTTC
TRBV20-1	once	NA	TRBJ2-1	14	CSANRQEAYNEQFF	TGCAGTGCTAACAGACAGGAGGCCTACAATGAGCAGTTCTTC
TRBV29-1	few	TRBD2	TRBJ2-2	15	CSVRLAGVNTGELFF	TGCAGCGTTCGACTAGCGGGGGTCAACACCGGGGAGCTGTTTTTT
TRBV5-1	NA	NA	TRBJ2-7	15	CASSLYGRDLDEQYF	TGCGCCAGCAGCTTGTATGGCAGGGATCTCGACGAGCAGTACTTC
TRBV28	many	NA	TRBJ2-4	14	CASSFWLAKNIQYF	TGTGCCAGCAGTTTCTGGTTAGCCAAAAACATTCAGTACTTC
TRBV5-6	few	TRBD2	TRBJ2-3	16	CASSSSRGDGTDTQYF	TGTGCCAGCAGCTCGTCACGGGGGGATGGTACAGATACGCAGTATTTT
TRBV7-6	many	TRBD2	TRBJ2-2	15	CASSYSGGLTGELFF	TGTGCCAGCAGCTACTCGGGGGGTCTCACCGGGGAGCTGTTTTTT
TRBV7-2	many	TRBD1	TRBJ2-3	15	CASSPAKTGGDTQYF	TGTGCCAGCAGCCCAGCAAAGACAGGGGGGGATACGCAGTATTTT
TRBV7-2	many	TRBD1	TRBJ1-1	14	CASSPWEGAGGAFF	TGTGCCAGCAGCCCCTGGGAGGGGGCTGGCGGAGCTTTCTTT
TRBV7-9	many	TRBD1	TRBJ1-1	14	CASSHEQGYTEAFF	TGTGCCAGCAGCCACGAACAGGGGTACACTGAAGCTTTCTTT
TRBV7-2	NA	NA	TRBJ2-5	14	CASSLIPGVETQYF	TGTGCCAGCAGCTTAATCCCGGGGGTAGAGACCCAGTACTTC
TRBV25-1	few	NA	TRBJ2-5	13	CASSPGVGETQYF	TGTGCCAGCAGTCCGGGGGTTGGAGAGACCCAGTACTTC
TRBV7-9	NA	TRBD2	TRBJ2-7	14	CASSPRDYTYEQYF	TGTGCCAGCAGCCCAAGGGACTATACGTACGAGCAGTACTTC
TRBV4-1	NA	TRBD2	TRBJ2-3	17	CASSHPVYRGGQDTQYF	TGCGCCAGCAGCCACCCCGTTTACCGGGGGGGTCAGGATACGCAGTATTTT
TRBV12-3/TRBV12-4	few	NA	TRBJ1-2	13	CASWTVSSYGYTF	TGTGCCAGCTGGACAGTCTCTAGCTATGGCTACACCTTC
TRBV3-1	NA	NA	TRBJ2-1	16	CASSQPGDLRGNEQFF	TGTGCCAGCAGCCAGCCGGGGGACCTAAGGGGTAATGAGCAGTTCTTC
TRBV5-6	few	NA	TRBJ2-1	14	CASSLGGPNNEQFF	TGTGCCAGCAGCTTGGGGGGGCCCAACAATGAGCAGTTCTTC
TRBV19	few	TRBD1	TRBJ2-7	14	CASSIRDSYYEQYF	TGTGCCAGTAGTATCCGGGACAGTTACTACGAGCAATACTTC
TRBV7-8	few	NA	TRBJ2-1	12	CASMTVRNEQFF	TGTGCCAGCATGACGGTTCGCAATGAGCAGTTCTTC
TRBV20-1	few	TRBD2	TRBJ2-7	14	CSARDLAGNYEQYF	TGCAGTGCTAGAGATCTAGCGGGGAACTACGAGCAGTACTTC
TRBV7-9	NA	TRBD2	TRBJ2-3	16	CASSSSSGGNADTQYF	TGTGCCAGCAGCTCCTCTAGCGGGGGGAACGCAGATACGCAGTATTTT
TRBV7-6	few	NA	TRBJ2-5	14	CASSSSGHFETQYF	TGTGCCAGCAGCTCGTCAGGGCACTTTGAGACCCAGTACTTC
TRBV7-9	many	NA	TRBJ1-6	14	CASSQDSSSTPLHF	TGTGCCAGCAGTCAGGACAGCAGTTCAACACCCCTCCACTTT
TRBV7-6	NA	NA	TRBJ2-7	15	CASSWGTQVDYEQYF	TGTGCCAGCAGCTGGGGTACCCAGGTTGACTACGAGCAGTACTTC
TRBV12-3/TRBV12-4	few	NA	TRBJ2-7	14	CASSPDTGNYEQYF	TGTGCCAGCAGTCCTGATACAGGGAACTACGAGCAGTACTTC
TRBV29-1	NA	TRBD1	TRBJ2-7	13	CSVSGTGGYEQYF	TGCAGCGTCTCTGGGACAGGGGGGTACGAGCAGTACTTC
TRBV7-6	NA	NA	TRBJ2-1	15	CASSHGPGAYNEQFF	TGTGCCAGCAGCCACGGGCCGGGGGCCTACAATGAGCAGTTCTTC
TRBV10-3	many	NA	TRBJ1-1	15	CAISEQLGQNTEAFF	TGTGCCATCAGTGAGCAACTTGGGCAGAACACTGAAGCTTTCTTT
TRBV27	many	NA	TRBJ1-1	13	CASSLGVVTEAFF	TGTGCCAGCAGTTTAGGGGTTGTCACTGAAGCTTTCTTT
TRBV2	NA	TRBD1	TRBJ2-5	12	CASTGTDETQYF	TGTGCCAGCACCGGGACAGACGAGACCCAGTACTTC